These 23 T cell receptor beta chains share one sample of origin, sequenced in a study of cytotoxic CD8 clonotypes in ibrutinib-treated CLL (dated by TCRdb to 2020 to 2023). Libraries were constructed by the immunoSEQ multiplex PCR assay. TCRdb retrieved this table from immuneACCESS and kept in-frame rearrangements only. Not all clones are present; in checked studies, unresolved V genes account for under half, and no reason is known for the remainder. The sample data list approximately 330,000 clones, and 70% to 80% of these were observed just once. More than 6% of the sample rests with the top ten. Material: PBMCs, obtained before ibrutinib treatment. The receptors stem from a human donor with chronic lymphocytic leukemia.

Comments on this clone: The same CDR3 also results from other DNA sequences found in this sample. The gene calls are TRBV7-6 and TRBJ2-7, with TRBD1 matching over 9 bases. CDR1 SGHVS and CDR2 FNYEAQ come from the germline V gene. After removal of 5 bases from V and 1 base from J, the junction contained 6 bases not matched to a gene. The CDR3 sequence is 15 residues long. In nucleotides, the CDR3 is TGTGCCAGCAGCCTGGGACAGGGATCATCCTACGAGCAGTACTTC. Protein product: CASSLGQGSSYEQYF.

The chain links TRBV19 to TRBJ2-7; D gene unclear. Germline values: CDR1 LNHDA, CDR2 SQIVND (reference sequence). This CDR3 comprises 13 residues. Trimming left V 3 bases short and J 0 bases short, with 6 bases between. The CDR3 loop is CASSIGNSYEQYF. The CDR3 nucleotides read TGTGCCAGTAGTATCGGCAACTCCTACGAGCAGTACTTC.

This clone was recorded once. The chain is built from TRBV4-3 and TRBJ2-7; D perhaps matches TRBD1 (5 bases). Per the germline V gene, CDR1 is LGHNA and CDR2 is YSLEER. CDR3 length: 14 residues. Trimming removed 1 base from V and 4 bases from J, with 11 bases in between. Here the CDR3 DNA reads TGCGCCAGCAGCCAAGGTAGCAGGGTATACGAGCAGTACTTC. This encodes CASSQGSRVYEQYF.

This clone was found a few times. This chain uses TRBV11-2 with TRBJ2-7, with 12 bases identical to TRBD2. J lost 7 bases, V lost 4 bases, and 11 bases had no gene match. The CDR3 loop spans 16 amino acids. Germline loops: CDR1 SGHAT, CDR2 FQNNGV. CDR3 nucleotide sequence: TGTGCCAGCAGCTCCAACCCTCGTACTAGCGGGAGGGAGCAGTACTTC. Translating it yields CASSSNPRTSGREQYF.

The chain uses TRBV7-6 and TRBJ2-7; 7 nucleotides line up with TRBD2. CDR1 is SGHVS and CDR2 is FNYEAQ in the germline V gene. The CDR3 loop spans 13 amino acids. V shed 5 bases and J 3 bases; nucleotides not matched to a gene: 4. The CDR3 loop is CASSRTRDYEQYF. CDR3 coding DNA: TGTGCCAGCAGCCGGACTAGGGACTACGAGCAGTACTTC.

This clone was detected only a few times. This chain links TRBV13 with TRBJ1-3; D not resolved. V was clipped by 2 bases and J by 0 bases, with 11 bases between them. Per germline, CDR1 PRHDT and CDR2 FYEKMQ (reference sequence). This CDR3 region has 16 residues. In nucleotides, the CDR3 is TGTGCCAGCAGCTTACGGCGGGCCTACTCTGGAAACACCATATATTTT. Amino acid sequence: CASSLRRAYSGNTIYF.

The rearrangement uses TRBV5-1 and TRBJ2-3; 8 bases are shared with TRBD1. Losses at the gene ends were 5 bases for V and 4 bases for J; bases not matched to a gene: 9. Germline V gene data show CDR1 as SGHRS and CDR2 as YFSETQ. The CDR3 length is 15 residues. DNA of the CDR3: TGCGCCAGCAGTCCAGGGGGCAGAGGGCCAGATACGCAGTATTTT. It codes for CASSPGGRGPDTQYF.

In regard to this clone: A read error may account for a junction end that differs from germline. The chain has TRBV29-1 and TRBJ2-3; 8 positions agree with TRBD2. From germline, CDR1 is SQVTM and CDR2 ANQGSEA. The CDR3 spans 14 residues. CDR3 nucleotide sequence: TGCAGCGTCGAAGGAGCGGGAGTCACAGATACGCAGTATTTT. This encodes CSVEGAGVTDTQYF.

This clone appeared a few times. J is TRBJ1-1 and V is TRBV6-5, with D unclear. Deletions cut 6 bases from V and 2 bases from J, with 16 bases between. The V gene's germline CDR1 is MNHEY and CDR2 SVGAGI. The CDR3 runs 15 residues. CDR3 residues: CASSHITTKNTEAFF. CDR3 nucleotide sequence: TGTGCCAGCAGCCATATTACAACAAAAAACACTGAAGCTTTCTTT.

The chain couples TRBV19 to TRBJ2-5, with 11 bases identical to TRBD2. The V and J ends lost 3 bases and 7 bases, in that order; junction bases with no gene match: 7. The CDR3 sequence is 15 residues long. The V gene's germline CDR1 is LNHDA and CDR2 SQIVND (reference sequence). The CDR3 region is CASSMVVSGRGTQYF. In DNA form, the CDR3 reads TGTGCCAGTAGTATGGTGGTTAGCGGGAGGGGGACCCAGTACTTC.

This chain connects TRBV7-9 to TRBJ1-1; D is perhaps TRBD1 (5 bases). The CDR3 spans 16 residues. With 3 bases removed from V and 3 bases from J, the gap between germline ends came to 17 bases. CDR1 and CDR2 (germline): SEHNR, FQNEAQ (reference sequence). CDR3: CASSFSVGMGDTEAFF. The CDR3 DNA sequence: TGTGCCAGCAGCTTCAGTGTCGGGATGGGGGACACTGAAGCTTTCTTT.

The V gene is TRBV7-2, the J gene TRBJ2-1, with D perhaps TRBD1 (5 bases). This CDR3 spans 14 amino acids. Germline loops: CDR1 SGHTA, CDR2 FQGNSA. V shed 0 bases and J shed 9 bases, with 12 bases lying between them. The CDR3 DNA sequence: TGTGCCAGCAGCTTAGCGCGGCTTAGGGGTGAGCAGTTCTTC. Protein product: CASSLARLRGEQFF. Complete variable domain (other parts from reference TRBV7-2 and TRBJ2-1): GAGVSQSPSNKVTEKGKDVELRCDPISGHTALYWYRQSLGQGLEFLIYFQGNSAPDKSGLPSDRFSAERTGGSVSTLTIQRTQQEDSAVYLCASSLARLRGEQFFGPGTRLTVL.

V is TRBV27 and J is TRBJ2-3, with D maybe TRBD2 (6 bases). The germline V gene encodes CDR1 MNHEY and CDR2 SMNVEV (reference sequence). Deletions cut 4 bases from V and 4 bases from J, with 15 bases between. The CDR3 length is 15 residues. The CDR3 DNA reads as TGTGCCAGCAGTTATCAGCCGGGAGCCCCAGATACGCAGTATTTT. This gives the protein CASSYQPGAPDTQYF.

This chain uses TRBV5-1 with TRBJ1-2, with no clear D. Germline V gives CDR1 SGHRS, CDR2 YFSETQ. The V end lost 0 bases, the J end lost 1 base, and 10 bases lay between the germline ends. The CDR3 is made up of 15 amino acids. CDR3 coding DNA: TGCGCCAGCAGCTTGGTTACGGGATTTAACTATGGCTACACCTTC. Residues: CASSLVTGFNYGYTF.

The chain joins TRBV30 to TRBJ1-2; weak D call: TRBD1 (5 bases). The V end lost 4 bases, the J end lost 9 bases, and 21 bases lay between the germline ends. The CDR3 runs to 14 residues. Looked up from germline, CDR1 is GTSNPN and CDR2 is SVGIG (reference sequence). CDR3 coding DNA: TGTGCCTGGAAACCGGGACCGTCGTCTGTGAGCTACACCTTC. It specifies CAWKPGPSSVSYTF.

V gene TRBV21-1 combines with J gene TRBJ2-7; the table's D call TRBD1 went unverified against the DNA. TRBV21-1 is recorded as a pseudogene. The CDR3 consists of 12 residues. The CDR3 here is CASATVHCEQYF. In nucleotides, the CDR3 is TGTGCCAGCGCTACAGTCCACTGCGAGCAGTACTTC.

The rearrangement links TRBV27 to TRBJ1-5; tentatively, D is TRBD1 (5 bases). Germline CDR1 reads MNHEY; CDR2 reads SMNVEV (reference sequence). CDR3 length: 16 amino acids. Trimming took 6 bases from V and 0 from J, leaving 15 bases between them. The CDR3 protein is CASRAGGVLSNQPQHF. The CDR3 region has the DNA TGTGCCAGCAGGGCGGGGGGGGTTCTTAGCAATCAGCCCCAGCATTTT.

There are a few counts of this clone. The chain combines TRBV19 with TRBJ2-1; D ambiguous. This CDR3 is 16 amino acids long. Germline loops: CDR1 LNHDA, CDR2 SQIVND (reference sequence). V was shortened by 5 bases and J by 3 bases, with 17 bases between the two germline ends. The CDR3: CASSPSIVEYYNEQFF. The CDR3 region has the DNA TGTGCCAGTAGTCCCTCCATTGTGGAATACTACAATGAGCAGTTCTTC.

Written as DNA, the CDR3 is TGCGCCAGCAGCCGCGGACAGGAGAGTATGAACACTGAAGCTTTCTTT. It encodes CASSRGQESMNTEAFF. V gene TRBV4-3 combines with J gene TRBJ1-1; the match to TRBD1 covers 7 bases. Losses at the gene ends were 4 bases for V and 0 bases for J; bases not matched to a gene: 8. The CDR3 has 16 amino acids. Germline V CDR1 and CDR2: LGHNA, YSLEER.

The chain combines TRBV6-5 with TRBJ2-6; no reliable D call. This CDR3 spans 14 amino acids. CDR1 and CDR2 from the germline V gene are MNHEY and SVGAGI. Trimming took off 7 bases at V and 2 bases at J, with 9 bases between the two ends. This CDR3 reads CASTQNTGANVLTF. The CDR3 nucleotides read TGTGCCAGCACCCAGAATACTGGGGCCAACGTCCTGACTTTC.

The CDR3 bases are TGTGCCATCAGTAAATTACCGGGACTAGCGGGCAATGAGCAGTTCTTC. Protein product: CAISKLPGLAGNEQFF. The chain carries TRBV10-3 and TRBJ2-1; TRBD2 agrees at 12 bases. In germline, CDR1 is ENHRY, CDR2 SYGVKD. This CDR3 is 16 amino acids long. Germline trimming cut 5 bases from V and 6 bases from J; bases unmatched to any gene: 8.

The table lists this clone with a count of one. This sequence joins TRBV7-9 and TRBJ1-3; TRBD1 is a possible D gene (6 bases). CDR1 SEHNR and CDR2 FQNEAQ come from the germline V gene (reference sequence). CDR3 length: 14 amino acids. Trimming pared 5 bases from V and 4 bases from J, leaving 12 bases between. The CDR3 sequence: CASSTQGSGNTIYF. Here the CDR3 DNA reads TGTGCCAGCAGCACACAGGGTTCCGGAAACACCATATATTTT.

The chain links TRBV2 to TRBJ2-7, with 7 bases fitting TRBD2. There are 17 residues in the CDR3. Germline V gene lookup returns CDR1 SNHLY and CDR2 FYNNEI. Germline trimming cut 2 bases from V and 5 bases from J; bases unmatched to any gene: 15. CDR3 DNA sequence: TGTGCCAGCAGTGAAATGGTTCCAGCGGGATATTTTAACGAGCAGTACTTC. As protein: CASSEMVPAGYFNEQYF.